This TCR beta chain was sequenced during a study of blood T cell repertoires in COVID-19. Study context: The origin of the acute and convalescent COVID-19 samples was the United States, Italy and Spain. Sources were T cells, B-cell-depleted T cells, or PBMCs; the material itself was cDNA or gDNA.

The CDR3 length is 13 residues. V dropped 6 bases and J dropped 5 bases, with 10 bases sitting between them. Authors' data handling: From reference gene primer amplification, estimates of nucleated cell counts were derived. Using immunoSEQ multiplex PCR, the repertoire was profiled, and TCRdb retains in-frame clones only, with some absent. The V and J calls and clone size are taken from that table; D and trimming were inferred from the DNA. The sample contains about 250,000 clones, 65% to 85% of which appear only once. Sequencing was performed on peripheral blood. V and J are TRBV12-3 or TRBV12-4 and TRBJ2-2, with D maybe TRBD2 (5 bases). This receptor was obtained from a man aged 45 to 65 with active or convalescent COVID-19. CDR3 sequence (DNA): TGTGCCAGCAGATACGGGGAAACCGGGGAGCTGTTTTTT. As protein: CASRYGETGELFF.